A selection of T cell receptor beta chains follows, all from one sample in a study of patients and donors after allogeneic stem cell transplantation. TCRdb passed the RT-PCR reads through MiXCR, listing each CDR3 protein once. The sample shows about a million distinct CDR3 sequences, 15% to 20% of them seen only once. The sample consisted of blood, either unsorted or a sorted T cell fraction (not recorded which). These receptors were obtained from a human donor who was either an allogeneic HSCT recipient or a stem cell or donor lymphocyte infusion donor (not recorded which). It is not recorded whose cells these are; they may come from a transplant donor. CDR3s include the opening cysteine and the closing phenylalanine or tryptophan. The order of the fields is CDR3 length, V gene, clone size, J gene, D gene, CDR3 DNA, CDR3 protein. D genes are given only for firm matches. Only some rows state a clone size, as once, few, many or a class for expanded clones.

15	TRBV9	NA	TRBJ1-3	NA	TGTGCCAGCAGCGCCCCAGTGAGCTCTGGAAACACCATATATTTT	CASSAPVSSGNTIYF
13	TRBV5-5	few	TRBJ1-4	NA	TGTGCCAGCAGCGCTCGGGGGGTCCTGGGACTGTTTTTT	CASSARGVLGLFF
14	TRBV29-1	NA	TRBJ1-5	TRBD1	TGCAGCGTTGAGACAGGGGGAAGGGATCAGCCCCAGCATTTT	CSVETGGRDQPQHF
11	TRBV12-3/TRBV12-4	NA	TRBJ1-1	NA	TGTGCCAGCGGGCATGGGACTGAAGCTTTCTTT	CASGHGTEAFF
15	TRBV29-1	few	TRBJ2-7	NA	TGCAGCGTTGAGGTCGTTACGGGACACCCCTACGAGCAGTACTTC	CSVEVVTGHPYEQYF
13	TRBV6-5	NA	TRBJ2-1	NA	TGTGCCAGCAGTTACTCGATTGCCCGTGAGCAGTTCTTC	CASSYSIAREQFF
15	TRBV11-3	few	TRBJ1-2	TRBD1	TGTGCCAGCAGCCCCGAAGGCACAGGGGAAGATGGCTACACCTTC	CASSPEGTGEDGYTF
14	TRBV6-5	many	TRBJ1-1	TRBD1	TGTGCCAGCAGTTCAGGGGGGATGAACACTGAAGCTTTCTTT	CASSSGGMNTEAFF
15	TRBV5-1	few	TRBJ2-1	NA	TGCGCCAGCAGCGTGCAAGCGGGTAACTACAATGAGCAGTTCTTC	CASSVQAGNYNEQFF
14	TRBV6-1	few	TRBJ1-2	NA	TGTGCCAGCAGTACCGGCAGGGAAGCCTATGGCTACACCTTC	CASSTGREAYGYTF
16	TRBV5-5	NA	TRBJ1-6	TRBD1	TGTGCCAGCAGCTTGGATCCGGGACAGATTAATTCACCCCTCCACTTT	CASSLDPGQINSPLHF
11	TRBV6-1	NA	TRBJ1-5	NA	TGTGCCAGCCCCCAAGGGGAGCCCCAGCATTTT	CASPQGEPQHF
15	TRBV5-1	many	TRBJ2-7	TRBD1	TGCGCCAGCAGCTTGGCCGGGACAGCTTCCTACGAGCAGTACTTC	CASSLAGTASYEQYF
17	TRBV7-9	NA	TRBJ2-6	NA	TGTGCCAGCAGCTTAGTACGGGGTGGGTCTGGGGCCAACGTCCTGACTTTC	CASSLVRGGSGANVLTF
16	TRBV28	NA	TRBJ1-6	NA	TGTGCCAGCAGTTTTCCAACAGGTTCGAGCGGTTCACCCCTCCACTTT	CASSFPTGSSGSPLHF
14	TRBV20-1	few	TRBJ2-7	NA	TGCAGTGCTTCCCAACGACAGGACACCTACGAGCAGTACTTC	CSASQRQDTYEQYF
16	TRBV5-6	few	TRBJ2-7	TRBD2	TGTGCCAGCAGCCCCACCGGGACTAGCGTTTCCTACGAGCAGTACTTC	CASSPTGTSVSYEQYF
14	TRBV25-1	NA	TRBJ2-1	NA	TGTGCCAGCAGTGAGGAACTGGGACCCAATGAGCAGTTCTTC	CASSEELGPNEQFF
14	TRBV29-1	few	TRBJ2-1	NA	TGCAGCGTTGCAGGAAAGAGCGTCTACAATGAGCAGTTCTTC	CSVAGKSVYNEQFF
17	TRBV7-8	few	TRBJ2-2	TRBD2	TGTGCCAGCAGCCCAAATCCTAGCGGGAGGGCCAATGGGGAGCTGTTTTTT	CASSPNPSGRANGELFF
12	TRBV7-9	NA	TRBJ1-1	NA	TGTGCCGTCTATCAGGGGAACACTGAAGCTTTCTTT	CAVYQGNTEAFF
13	TRBV7-3	many	TRBJ2-1	NA	TGTGCCAGCAGCTTATTTAACGGAGATGAGCAGTTCTTC	CASSLFNGDEQFF
16	TRBV20-1	few	TRBJ2-1	NA	TGCAGTGCCCTAGGGGGAGTTAGCGGTCGAAACAATGAGCAGTTCTTC	CSALGGVSGRNNEQFF
17	TRBV5-1	many	TRBJ2-7	TRBD2	TGCGCCAGCAGCTTGGAGGCTAGCGGGAGCCTTACCTACGAGCAGTACTTC	CASSLEASGSLTYEQYF
15	TRBV7-3	NA	TRBJ2-1	NA	TGTGCCAGCAGCTTCCTAGCGACCAGGAGGGATGAGCAGTTCTTC	CASSFLATRRDEQFF
15	TRBV11-2	NA	TRBJ2-1	NA	TGTGCCAGCAGCTTAGATTTTGGCTCCTACAATGAGCAGTTCTTC	CASSLDFGSYNEQFF
13	TRBV6-1	few	TRBJ1-6	TRBD1	TGTGCCAGCGGAGACAGGGTACGTTCACCCCTCCACTTT	CASGDRVRSPLHF